This record looks at one T cell receptor beta chain sequence and its context. Its antigen remains unidentified. No base qualities exist here, and no much larger clone lies one base off it. This specimen belongs to a study of blood T cell repertoires in COVID-19 (TCRdb year 2020). About the study as a whole: Collaborator samples came from the United States, Italy and Spain and covered acute and convalescent phases of COVID-19. Where available, HLA class I and class II types were taken from metadata supplied by the sample provider and were not determined by assay-based typing. The repertoires were made available in a free public database intended to serve as a resource for research on the immune response to SARS-CoV-2. Nearly every sample came with metadata listing a de-identified subject ID, COVID-19 status, age in years and sex. Subjects who had been exposed to COVID-19, were actively infected with it, or had recovered from it provided the deeply sampled blood TCRbeta repertoires that made up the dataset. The samples were drawn from two sources: the first 160 participants of the ongoing ImmuneRACE study, and fewer than 1,500 subjects contributed by 6 global collaborators. The material from the prospective study consisted of cDNA or gDNA derived from T cells, B-cell-depleted T cells, or PBMCs.

The immunoSEQ Assay, a bias-controlled multiplex PCR, was used to amplify TCRbeta CDR3 regions from genomic DNA. Per the authors' processing: Within the assay, amplification of reference gene primers was used to estimate how many nucleated cells each sample contained. To quantify the absolute abundance of each unique TCRbeta CDR3 rearrangement, sequence reads were collapsed and filtered. For each sample, productive Simpson clonality was calculated as the square root of Simpson's diversity index over productive rearrangements. The immuneACCESS repertoire file appears here via TCRdb, limited to in-frame rearrangements. These files lack a portion of the clones; in checked studies, under half of the deficit traces to unresolved V genes, and the cause of the others is not known. Clone size and V and J calls were adopted from that table, with D and trimming inferred from the DNA. This sample has just over 25,000 clones in its table, and about 86% of those were observed once. 15% to 20% of the sample goes to the ten largest clones.

Each collaborating institution followed its own protocols to collect whole blood in K2EDTA tubes. Collaborator samples were shipped for TCRbeta analysis as frozen whole blood, isolated PBMCs, or DNA extracted from either sample type. Overall study outcomes, separate from this receptor: The amount of clinical and demographic metadata varied by source and participant and was provided uncurated.

Including the terminal cysteine and phenylalanine, the CDR3 comprises 16 residues. Here the CDR3 DNA is all that survives: 48 bases in frame from base 1. V is pruned by 5 bases and J by 6 bases, leaving 14 bases of the junction without a gene match. In the germline V gene, CDR1 corresponds to SGHTS and CDR2 to YDEGEE. The receptor was derived from a man aged 65-85 years with acute or convalescent COVID-19. The sample comprised peripheral blood. The chain is encoded by TRBV5-8 joined to TRBJ1-1; 9 central bases correspond to TRBD1. This receptor carries the CDR3 CASSHQPGQGSPEAFF. The nucleotides read TGTGCCAGCAGTCACCAACCGGGACAGGGATCACCTGAAGCTTTCTTT.